The clone carrying this TCR beta chain was detected a few times. Clones were sequenced by immunoSEQ multiplex PCR, and TCRdb holds only the in-frame ones, with some missing. In the table there are roughly 420,000 clones, approximately 90% of which are singletons. This sample stems from a study of blood T cell repertoires in COVID-19. V trimming: 1 base; J trimming: 6 bases; junction bases outside the gene matches: 9. The CDR3 length is 16 residues. The germline V gene encodes CDR1 SGHVS and CDR2 FNYEAQ. This TCR was recovered from a woman in her 30s with acute COVID-19. Sequencing used PBMCs or T cells enriched from blood (not recorded which). J is TRBJ1-2 and V is TRBV7-6, with 9 bases that match TRBD1. In DNA, the CDR3 is TGTGCCAGCAGCTTAGGGGGACGAACAGGGGGCGATGGCTACACCTTC. This translates into CASSLGGRTGGDGYTF.